Included here is one T cell receptor (beta chain) sequence, with context. Germline V CDR1 and CDR2: LGHNT, FRNRAP. Trimming left V 0 bases short and J 3 bases short, with 15 bases between. CDR3 length: 17 amino acids. The data were obtained in a study of blood T cell repertoires in COVID-19. Study-level background: The origin of the acute and convalescent COVID-19 samples was the United States, Italy and Spain. PBMCs, B-cell-depleted T cells, or T cells provided the cDNA or gDNA that made up the material.

Methods used by the authors: Estimated nucleated cell counts came from reference gene primer amplification. Assay: immunoSEQ multiplex PCR; the TCRdb copy retains only in-frame clones and omits some. V and J calls and clone size follow that table, whereas D and trimming were derived from the DNA. The sample carries under 300,000 clones, just under 85% recorded once. Sequencing input: peripheral blood. The sequence was obtained from a man aged 45 to 65 with acute or convalescent COVID-19. The chain is built from TRBV12-5 and TRBJ2-1; D is possibly TRBD2 (6 bases). In DNA, the CDR3 is TGTGCTAGTGGTTTGGTACCCTCGGGACTCGACTACAATGAGCAGTTCTTC. Translated, it gives CASGLVPSGLDYNEQFF.